These T cell receptor beta chains were read from a single sample in a study of OX40 agonist ivuxolimab in advanced cancers. Only in-frame clones appear in the TCRdb table, and some are missing; sequencing was by immunoSEQ multiplex PCR. The sample consists of around 10,000 clones, around 78% of them appearing once. Sequenced here: CD4+ or CD8+ T cells sorted from blood, sampled in a trial of the OX40 agonist ivuxolimab. These receptors were collected from an adult with an advanced solid tumor such as melanoma, head and neck, liver or kidney cancer. Both conserved end residues are part of each CDR3. The D gene is left open where the match is weak. Clone sizes are given selectively: once, few, many, or a class where the clone is expanded.

j_call,v_call,clone_size,d_call,cdr3_nt,cdr3_aa
TRBJ2-1,TRBV4-1,once,NA,TGCGCCAGCAGGTCTAGCGTTTACAATGAGCAGTTCTTC,CASRSSVYNEQFF
TRBJ2-7,TRBV5-1,NA,NA,TGCGCCAGCAGCTTAGGGTACGAGCAGTACTTC,CASSLGYEQYF
TRBJ2-7,TRBV4-1,once,TRBD2,TGCGCCAGCAGCCAAGATAGCGGGCCGAGCTACGAGCAGTACTTC,CASSQDSGPSYEQYF
TRBJ2-7,TRBV4-1,medium-sized,NA,TGCGCCAGCAGCCAAGTAGGTTACGAGCAGTACTTC,CASSQVGYEQYF
TRBJ2-5,TRBV5-5,NA,NA,TGTGCCAGCAGCCCCCGGACGCCTCAAGAGACCCAGTACTTC,CASSPRTPQETQYF
TRBJ1-1,TRBV4-1,NA,TRBD1,TGCGCCAGCAGCCTAAGTTTCGGGACAGGGAGGACTGAAGCTTTCTTT,CASSLSFGTGRTEAFF
TRBJ1-1,TRBV7-9,NA,NA,TGTGCCAGCAGCGCGGACAGTGTTAACACTGAAGCTTTCTTT,CASSADSVNTEAFF
TRBJ2-1,TRBV4-1,NA,TRBD2,TGCGCCAGCAGCCTAAGGGCGGGAGGGCCCCATGAGCAGTTCTTC,CASSLRAGGPHEQFF
TRBJ1-5,TRBV7-9,NA,TRBD1,TGTGCCAGCAGTTCCCAGGGGGATCAGCCCCAGCATTTT,CASSSQGDQPQHF
TRBJ2-3,TRBV6-4,medium-sized,TRBD2,TGTGCCAGCAGTGGCGTAGCGGGAGGGCCAGATACGCAGTATTTT,CASSGVAGGPDTQYF
TRBJ1-4,TRBV7-9,medium-sized,NA,TGTGCCAGCAGCCCCGTTGTCGGTAACAGGGAGGCTGAAAAACTGTTTTTT,CASSPVVGNREAEKLFF
TRBJ2-7,TRBV30,NA,NA,TGTGCCTGGAGTGTAGGGCAGACCTACGAGCAGTACTTC,CAWSVGQTYEQYF
TRBJ2-7,TRBV29-1,NA,TRBD2,TGCAGCGTTGGAGGAAGGGCTAGCGGAGGACTCCACGAGCAGTACTTC,CSVGGRASGGLHEQYF
TRBJ1-5,TRBV2,NA,NA,TGTGCCAGCAGTGAAGCGGGAGGGGACTTGTGGGATCAGCCCCAGCATTTT,CASSEAGGDLWDQPQHF
TRBJ2-6,TRBV7-2,once,TRBD2,TGTGCCAGCAGCTTAGCCCTCGGACTAGCGGGAGGGGCTGGGGCCAACGTCCTGACTTTC,CASSLALGLAGGAGANVLTF
TRBJ1-1,TRBV20-1,NA,NA,TGCAGTGCTGGGGGGAACACTGAAGCTTTCTTT,CSAGGNTEAFF
TRBJ2-3,TRBV28,once,TRBD2,TGTGCCAGCAGCCGAGGACTAGCGGGAGTGGATACGCAGTATTTT,CASSRGLAGVDTQYF
TRBJ2-7,TRBV11-2,NA,NA,TGTGCCAGCAGCTCCCGGCAAAGGCCCTACGAGCAGTACTTC,CASSSRQRPYEQYF
TRBJ1-2,TRBV10-3,NA,NA,TGTGCCATCAGTGAGTCTCGACAGGAGGGTGGCTACACCTTC,CAISESRQEGGYTF
TRBJ2-7,TRBV6-1,NA,NA,TGTGCCAGCAGTGACGGGCCCTCCTACGAGCAGTACTTC,CASSDGPSYEQYF
TRBJ2-1,TRBV13,few,TRBD2,TGTGCCAGCAGCCCGGGACTAGCAGGGGCAGCGTTTTACAATGAGCAGTTCTTC,CASSPGLAGAAFYNEQFF
TRBJ1-5,TRBV4-1,few,NA,TGCGCCAGCAGCCAAGTCGAGGCACCTCGGTGGCCCCAGCATTTT,CASSQVEAPRWPQHF
TRBJ1-2,TRBV27,NA,TRBD1,TGTGCCAGCAGTCCCAGGACAGGGAATGCCCATGGCTACACCTTC,CASSPRTGNAHGYTF
TRBJ2-2,TRBV6-5,NA,NA,TGTGCCAGCACGAGTATGGAGAACACCGGGGAGCTGTTTTTT,CASTSMENTGELFF
TRBJ1-2,TRBV5-4,NA,NA,TGTGCCAGCAGCTTGCTGGGATATGGCTACACCTTC,CASSLLGYGYTF
TRBJ2-6,TRBV29-1,NA,NA,TGCAGCGTTGAAGATTCGCTCCCGGGACTGAGCGCCTCTGGGGCCAACGTCCTGACTTTC,CSVEDSLPGLSASGANVLTF
TRBJ1-4,TRBV6-5,NA,NA,TGTGCCAGCAGTTCCCACCCAGGTTTTACTAATGAAAAACTGTTTTTT,CASSSHPGFTNEKLFF
TRBJ1-5,TRBV28,NA,TRBD1,TGTGCCAGCAGATTGACAGGGGGCTCAAATCAGCCCCAGCATTTT,CASRLTGGSNQPQHF
TRBJ1-3,TRBV9,NA,NA,TGTGCCAGCAGCCCCAGTGGGGTAACTGGAAACACCATATATTTT,CASSPSGVTGNTIYF
TRBJ2-7,TRBV5-6,NA,TRBD1,TGTGCCAGCAGCTGGGGGACAGGAGCCTACGAGCAGTACTTC,CASSWGTGAYEQYF
TRBJ1-1,TRBV4-1,NA,NA,TGCGCCAGCAGCCAAGGACAGGCCTTGGGGGCTTTCTTT,CASSQGQALGAFF
TRBJ2-1,TRBV13,NA,NA,TGTGCCAGCTTGCTCTGGGGCCGAGACAATGAGCAGTTCTTC,CASLLWGRDNEQFF
TRBJ2-7,TRBV6-1,NA,TRBD2,TGTGCCAGCAGTGGGGACGCGGGAGCGGTATCCTACGAGCAGTACTTC,CASSGDAGAVSYEQYF
TRBJ1-1,TRBV13,NA,NA,TGTGCCAGCAGCTTAGGTTCAGGGGAGAACACTGAAGCTTTCTTT,CASSLGSGENTEAFF
TRBJ2-1,TRBV6-5,NA,TRBD1,TGTGCCAGCGGGACAGGCTTTAATGAGCAGTTCTTC,CASGTGFNEQFF
TRBJ2-5,TRBV9,NA,NA,TGTGCCAGCAGCGTGGGCCAGCGTCTCCAAGAGACCCAGTACTTC,CASSVGQRLQETQYF
TRBJ1-5,TRBV4-1,NA,NA,TGCGCCAGCAGCCAAGGTAATAGGGACCAGCCCCAGCATTTT,CASSQGNRDQPQHF
TRBJ2-5,TRBV7-9,once,TRBD2,TGTGCCAGCAGCCCATCCGGGACTAGCGGCAAAGAGACCCAGTACTTC,CASSPSGTSGKETQYF
TRBJ1-1,TRBV4-1,few,NA,TGCGCCAGCAGCCAAGTGAGGGTCACTGAAGCTTTCTTT,CASSQVRVTEAFF
TRBJ2-7,TRBV4-1,NA,NA,TGCGCCAGCAGCCAAGGAGGGCCCTACGAGCAGTACTTC,CASSQGGPYEQYF
TRBJ2-1,TRBV9,NA,NA,TGTGCCAGCAGCGTATATTGGGGGATCTACAATGAGCAGTTCTTC,CASSVYWGIYNEQFF
TRBJ2-7,TRBV28,NA,TRBD1,TGTGCCAGCAACCTACAGGGGGTTGACGAGCAGTACTTC,CASNLQGVDEQYF
TRBJ2-1,TRBV5-1,NA,TRBD2,TGCGCCAGCAGCTTCAGGGCTAGCGGGCGTTACAATGAGCAGTTCTTC,CASSFRASGRYNEQFF
TRBJ2-5,TRBV7-9,once,TRBD1,TGTGCCAGCAGCCCAGACAGGGTTGGAGGTTTGGGAGAGACCCAGTACTTC,CASSPDRVGGLGETQYF
TRBJ1-3,TRBV5-1,NA,NA,TGCGCCAGCAGCTTGGGTTCTGGAAACACCATATATTTT,CASSLGSGNTIYF
TRBJ2-2,TRBV27,NA,NA,TGTGCCAGCAGGCCAGGGGGGCTCGAGGCCGGGGAGCTGTTTTTT,CASRPGGLEAGELFF
TRBJ2-6,TRBV5-1,NA,TRBD1,TGCGCCAGCAGCTTGGAGGTAGTAGGCAGGGGGCGGTCTGAGGCCAACGTCCTGACTTTC,CASSLEVVGRGRSEANVLTF
TRBJ1-5,TRBV7-6,NA,NA,TGTGCCAGCAGCTTAGACGACAGCAATCAGCCCCAGCATTTT,CASSLDDSNQPQHF
TRBJ1-3,TRBV7-8,NA,NA,TGTGCCAGCAGCTTTTATAGGGCTAGGGAGGGTAGGTCTGGAAACACCATATATTTT,CASSFYRAREGRSGNTIYF
TRBJ2-1,TRBV27,once,TRBD2,TGTGCCAGCAGGACTAGCGGGAGTACAAATGAGCAGTTCTTC,CASRTSGSTNEQFF
TRBJ1-2,TRBV7-4,NA,NA,TGTGCCAGCAGCACGTCGGGACCGTCGGGAGGCTACACCTTC,CASSTSGPSGGYTF
TRBJ2-7,TRBV6-5,medium-sized,NA,TGTGCCAGCAGTTATTCTTCCGGGTCCTACGAGCAGTACTTC,CASSYSSGSYEQYF